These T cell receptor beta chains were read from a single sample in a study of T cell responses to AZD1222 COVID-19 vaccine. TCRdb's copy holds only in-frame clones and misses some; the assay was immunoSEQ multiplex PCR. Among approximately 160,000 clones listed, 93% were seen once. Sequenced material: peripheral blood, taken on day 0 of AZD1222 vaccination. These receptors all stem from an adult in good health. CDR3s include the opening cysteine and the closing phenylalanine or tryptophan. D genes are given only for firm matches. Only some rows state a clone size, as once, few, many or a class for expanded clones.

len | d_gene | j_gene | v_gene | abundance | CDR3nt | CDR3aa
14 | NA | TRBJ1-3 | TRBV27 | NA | TGTGCCAGCAGCCTTAATATACTTGGAAACACCATATATTTT | CASSLNILGNTIYF
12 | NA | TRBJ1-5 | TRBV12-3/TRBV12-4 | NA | TGTGCCAGCAGTTTGTCGTCCCAGCCCCAGCATTTT | CASSLSSQPQHF
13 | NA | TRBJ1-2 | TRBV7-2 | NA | TGTGCCAGCAGCTTAGGGGTCGGGCAGCCCTTCTCCTTC | CASSLGVGQPFSF
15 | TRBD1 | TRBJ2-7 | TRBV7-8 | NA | TGTGCCAGCAGCTTGCAAGGGACAGTGATCCACGAGCAGTACTTC | CASSLQGTVIHEQYF
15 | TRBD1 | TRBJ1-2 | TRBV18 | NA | TGTGCCAGCTCACCACCGCCGGGACAGGGAGATGGCTACACCTTC | CASSPPPGQGDGYTF
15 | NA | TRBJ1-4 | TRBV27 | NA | TGTGCCAGCAGTTTATCGACGGGCGCTAATGAAAAACTGTTTTTT | CASSLSTGANEKLFF
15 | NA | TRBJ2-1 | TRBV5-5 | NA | TGTGCCAGCAGCTTGACAGGAGTGTACTTGAATGAGCAGTTCTTC | CASSLTGVYLNEQFF
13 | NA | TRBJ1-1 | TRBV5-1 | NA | TGCGCCAGCAGCCAGGGACCGAACACTGAAGCTTTCTTT | CASSQGPNTEAFF
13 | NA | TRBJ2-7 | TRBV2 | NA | TGTGCCAGCAGTGAAGAGGGTATCCACGAGCAGTACTTC | CASSEEGIHEQYF
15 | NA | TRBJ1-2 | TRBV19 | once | TGTGCCAGTAGTATAGGTTTCTGGGGGGACGATGGCTACACCTTC | CASSIGFWGDDGYTF
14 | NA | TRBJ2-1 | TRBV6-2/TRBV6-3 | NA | TGTGCCAGCAGTTACAGGACAGCCGGAGGGCAGCAGTTCTTC | CASSYRTAGGQQFF
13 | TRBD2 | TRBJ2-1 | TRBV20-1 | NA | TGCAGTGCTAGTAGCGGGGGGGCCAATGAGCAGTTCTTC | CSASSGGANEQFF
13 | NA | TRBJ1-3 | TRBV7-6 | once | TGTGCCAGCACACTGAACTCTGGAAACACCATATATTTT | CASTLNSGNTIYF
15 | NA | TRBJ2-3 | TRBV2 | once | TGTGCCAGCAGTGGTCAAGGCGGGTACACAGATACGCAGTATTTT | CASSGQGGYTDTQYF
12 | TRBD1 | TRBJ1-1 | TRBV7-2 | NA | TGTGCCAGCAGCTGGCGGGACAGTGAAGCTTTCTTT | CASSWRDSEAFF
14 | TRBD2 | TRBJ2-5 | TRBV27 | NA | TGTGCCAGCAGTATCGGGACTAGTAGAGAGACCCAGTACTTC | CASSIGTSRETQYF
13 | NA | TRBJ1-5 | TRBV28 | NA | TGTGCCAGCACGGGGCAGGGCACTCAGCCCCAGCATTTT | CASTGQGTQPQHF
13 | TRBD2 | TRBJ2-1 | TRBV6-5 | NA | TGTGCCAGCAGTTACGGACTAGCCAGTGAGCAGTTCTTC | CASSYGLASEQFF
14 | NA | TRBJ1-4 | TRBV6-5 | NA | TGTGCCAGCAGTTACGGGGACACCGATGAAAAACTGTTTTTT | CASSYGDTDEKLFF
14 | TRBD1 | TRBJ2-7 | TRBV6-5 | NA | TGTGCCAGCAGTTACGGGACAGGGGGTCGCGAGCAGTACTTC | CASSYGTGGREQYF
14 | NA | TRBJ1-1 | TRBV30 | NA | TGTGCCTGGAGTATCTGGGGATTGAACACTGAAGCTTTCTTT | CAWSIWGLNTEAFF
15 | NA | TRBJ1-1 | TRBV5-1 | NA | TGCGCCAGCACCCCGGAGGGCAGTATGAACACTGAAGCTTTCTTT | CASTPEGSMNTEAFF
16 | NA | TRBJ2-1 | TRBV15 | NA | TGTGCCACCAGCAGGGATCCGGTCGGAATATACAATGAGCAGTTCTTC | CATSRDPVGIYNEQFF
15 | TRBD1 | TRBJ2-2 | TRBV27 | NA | TGTGCCAGCAGATTGACAGGGGCGAACACCGGGGAGCTGTTTTTT | CASRLTGANTGELFF